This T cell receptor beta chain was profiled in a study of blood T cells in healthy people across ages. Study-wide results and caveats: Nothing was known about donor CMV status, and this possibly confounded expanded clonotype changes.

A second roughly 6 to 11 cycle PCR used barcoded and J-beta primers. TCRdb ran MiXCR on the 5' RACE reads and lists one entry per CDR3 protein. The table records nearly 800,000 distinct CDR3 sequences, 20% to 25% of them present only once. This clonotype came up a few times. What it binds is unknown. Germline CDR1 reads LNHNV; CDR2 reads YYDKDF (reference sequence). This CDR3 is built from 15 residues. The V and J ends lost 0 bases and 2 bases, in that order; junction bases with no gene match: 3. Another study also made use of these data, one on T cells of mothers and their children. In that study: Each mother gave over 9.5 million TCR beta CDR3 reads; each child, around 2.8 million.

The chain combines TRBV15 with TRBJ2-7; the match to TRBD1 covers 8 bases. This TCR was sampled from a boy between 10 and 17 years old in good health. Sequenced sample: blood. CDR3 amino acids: CATSRDRGQAYEQYF. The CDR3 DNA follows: TGTGCCACCAGCAGAGATCGGGGACAGGCCTACGAGCAGTACTTC.